This is a list of T cell receptor beta chains from one sample in a study of T cell responses to AZD1222 COVID-19 vaccine. Data came from immunoSEQ multiplex PCR; TCRdb stores just in-frame clones and leaves some out. The sample holds tens of thousands of clones, 88% seen once. Here the sequenced sample was peripheral blood, taken on day 0 of AZD1222 vaccination. These receptors originate from an adult in good health. The CDR3 runs from the conserved cysteine through the conserved F or W. Fields, in order: CDR3 protein, CDR3 DNA, CDR3 length, J gene, clone size, V gene, D gene. The D gene is left open where the match is weak. Some rows mark clone size as missing; the rest say once, few, many or name a class of expanded clone.

CDR3 protein: CASSTDRGWPGELFF; CDR3 DNA: TGTGCCAGTAGTACTGACAGGGGTTGGCCCGGGGAGCTGTTTTTT; CDR3 length: 15; J gene: TRBJ2-2; clone size: -; V gene: TRBV19; D gene: TRBD1
CDR3 protein: CASSEKLFF; CDR3 DNA: TGTGCCTCGAGCGAAAAACTGTTTTTT; CDR3 length: 9; J gene: TRBJ1-4; clone size: -; V gene: TRBV10-3; D gene: -
CDR3 protein: CASSLIAGGSYEQYF; CDR3 DNA: TGCGCCAGCAGCTTAATAGCGGGGGGATCCTACGAGCAGTACTTC; CDR3 length: 15; J gene: TRBJ2-7; clone size: -; V gene: TRBV5-1; D gene: TRBD2
CDR3 protein: CASSQVGAGNEKLFF; CDR3 DNA: TGTGCCAGCAGCCAAGTAGGGGCAGGGAATGAAAAACTGTTTTTT; CDR3 length: 15; J gene: TRBJ1-4; clone size: -; V gene: TRBV3-1/TRBV3-2; D gene: -
CDR3 protein: CASTRDWDYNEQFF; CDR3 DNA: TGCGCCAGCACTCGGGACTGGGACTACAATGAGCAGTTCTTC; CDR3 length: 14; J gene: TRBJ2-1; clone size: once; V gene: TRBV10-2; D gene: -
CDR3 protein: CASSGGTGGNTDTQYF; CDR3 DNA: TGTGCCAGCAGTGGTGGGACAGGGGGTAATACAGATACGCAGTATTTT; CDR3 length: 16; J gene: TRBJ2-3; clone size: -; V gene: TRBV2; D gene: TRBD1
CDR3 protein: CASSQATGPTGELFF; CDR3 DNA: TGTGCCAGCAGCCAAGCAACGGGGCCCACCGGGGAGCTGTTTTTT; CDR3 length: 15; J gene: TRBJ2-2; clone size: -; V gene: TRBV14; D gene: -
CDR3 protein: CASSSDRGSDYEQYF; CDR3 DNA: TGTGCCAGCAGTTCGGACAGGGGATCGGATTACGAGCAGTACTTC; CDR3 length: 15; J gene: TRBJ2-7; clone size: -; V gene: TRBV28; D gene: TRBD1
CDR3 protein: CASSPGAGAGETQYF; CDR3 DNA: TGCGCCAGCAGCCCCGGAGCGGGGGCGGGGGAGACCCAGTACTTC; CDR3 length: 15; J gene: TRBJ2-5; clone size: -; V gene: TRBV5-1; D gene: TRBD2
CDR3 protein: CASSFGTGRLGYTF; CDR3 DNA: TGCGCCAGCAGCTTCGGGACAGGCCGCCTGGGCTACACCTTC; CDR3 length: 14; J gene: TRBJ1-2; clone size: -; V gene: TRBV5-1; D gene: TRBD1
CDR3 protein: CASSSANFRFEDNSPLHF; CDR3 DNA: TGTGCCAGCAGCTCAGCGAACTTCAGGTTCGAGGATAATTCACCCCTCCACTTT; CDR3 length: 18; J gene: TRBJ1-6; clone size: once; V gene: TRBV11-2; D gene: -
CDR3 protein: CASSSAYEQYF; CDR3 DNA: TGCGCCAGCAGCTCAGCCTACGAGCAGTACTTC; CDR3 length: 11; J gene: TRBJ2-7; clone size: -; V gene: TRBV5-1; D gene: -
CDR3 protein: CASSYLTTDTQYF; CDR3 DNA: TGTGCCAGCAGTTACCTGACCACAGATACGCAGTATTTT; CDR3 length: 13; J gene: TRBJ2-3; clone size: -; V gene: TRBV6-6; D gene: -
CDR3 protein: CASSFRGRREQYF; CDR3 DNA: TGTGCCAGCAGTTTTAGGGGGAGGCGCGAGCAGTACTTC; CDR3 length: 13; J gene: TRBJ2-7; clone size: -; V gene: TRBV12-3/TRBV12-4; D gene: -
CDR3 protein: CASTDGGGPYEQYF; CDR3 DNA: TGTGCCAGCACCGACGGAGGGGGCCCCTACGAGCAGTACTTC; CDR3 length: 14; J gene: TRBJ2-7; clone size: -; V gene: TRBV25-1; D gene: -
CDR3 protein: CASSLGGRSDYGYTF; CDR3 DNA: TGTGCCAGCAGCTTAGGAGGCCGCTCAGATTATGGCTACACCTTC; CDR3 length: 15; J gene: TRBJ1-2; clone size: once; V gene: TRBV7-2; D gene: -
CDR3 protein: CASASGTGQDNSPLHF; CDR3 DNA: TGTGCCAGTGCAAGCGGGACAGGTCAGGATAATTCACCCCTCCACTTT; CDR3 length: 16; J gene: TRBJ1-6; clone size: -; V gene: TRBV2; D gene: TRBD1
CDR3 protein: CASTTVGGTEVYGYTF; CDR3 DNA: TGTGCCAGCACTACGGTGGGGGGGACGGAGGTCTATGGCTACACCTTC; CDR3 length: 16; J gene: TRBJ1-2; clone size: -; V gene: TRBV7-2; D gene: -
CDR3 protein: CASSPYLGQGEGAFF; CDR3 DNA: TGTGCCAGCAGCCCATACCTCGGACAGGGGGAGGGAGCTTTCTTT; CDR3 length: 15; J gene: TRBJ1-1; clone size: -; V gene: TRBV7-2; D gene: TRBD1
CDR3 protein: CASSFSTANIQYF; CDR3 DNA: TGTGCCAGCAGCTTTAGTACCGCAAACATTCAGTACTTC; CDR3 length: 13; J gene: TRBJ2-4; clone size: once; V gene: TRBV11-2; D gene: -
CDR3 protein: CASSALGQGIFEGETQYF; CDR3 DNA: TGCGCCAGCTCCGCGCTGGGACAGGGGATATTTGAGGGGGAGACCCAGTACTTC; CDR3 length: 18; J gene: TRBJ2-5; clone size: -; V gene: TRBV10-2; D gene: TRBD1
CDR3 protein: CASSSWTDGTEAFF; CDR3 DNA: TGTGCCAGCAGTTCTTGGACAGACGGCACTGAAGCTTTCTTT; CDR3 length: 14; J gene: TRBJ1-1; clone size: few; V gene: TRBV6-5; D gene: -
CDR3 protein: CASSMSRDRVGLSYGYTF; CDR3 DNA: TGTGCCAGTAGTATGTCAAGGGACAGGGTGGGCCTTAGCTATGGCTACACCTTC; CDR3 length: 18; J gene: TRBJ1-2; clone size: once; V gene: TRBV19; D gene: TRBD1
CDR3 protein: CASSEPGSFYEQYF; CDR3 DNA: TGTGCCAGCAGTGAACCGGGCAGCTTTTACGAGCAGTACTTC; CDR3 length: 14; J gene: TRBJ2-7; clone size: -; V gene: TRBV25-1; D gene: -
CDR3 protein: CASSLGPGTGTRYNEQFF; CDR3 DNA: TGTGCCAGCAGCCTTGGTCCCGGGACAGGTACCCGATACAATGAGCAGTTCTTC; CDR3 length: 18; J gene: TRBJ2-1; clone size: -; V gene: TRBV7-9; D gene: TRBD1
CDR3 protein: CASSLALPGFYEQYF; CDR3 DNA: TGCGCCAGCAGCTTGGCACTGCCAGGGTTCTACGAGCAGTACTTC; CDR3 length: 15; J gene: TRBJ2-7; clone size: -; V gene: TRBV5-1; D gene: -
CDR3 protein: CASSTLGVGGNTIYF; CDR3 DNA: TGTGCCAGCAGCACTCTAGGGGTAGGAGGAAACACCATATATTTT; CDR3 length: 15; J gene: TRBJ1-3; clone size: few; V gene: TRBV9; D gene: -
CDR3 protein: CASSRDNGYNEQFF; CDR3 DNA: TGTGCCAGCAGTCGGGACAACGGTTACAATGAGCAGTTCTTC; CDR3 length: 14; J gene: TRBJ2-1; clone size: -; V gene: TRBV2; D gene: -
CDR3 protein: CASSPPGTDLFGQYF; CDR3 DNA: TGTGCCAGCAGCCCCCCCGGGACGGACTTATTTGGGCAGTACTTC; CDR3 length: 15; J gene: TRBJ2-7; clone size: -; V gene: TRBV7-3; D gene: -
CDR3 protein: CASSQTGSLYNEQFF; CDR3 DNA: TGCGCCAGCAGCCAAACCGGGAGCCTGTACAATGAGCAGTTCTTC; CDR3 length: 15; J gene: TRBJ2-1; clone size: -; V gene: TRBV4-1; D gene: -
CDR3 protein: CASSGVTEAGELFF; CDR3 DNA: TGTGCCAGCAGTGGGGTGACGGAGGCGGGGGAGCTGTTTTTT; CDR3 length: 14; J gene: TRBJ2-2; clone size: once; V gene: TRBV2; D gene: -
CDR3 protein: CAWSGRQGNQPQHF; CDR3 DNA: TGTGCCTGGAGTGGCCGACAGGGGAATCAGCCCCAGCATTTT; CDR3 length: 14; J gene: TRBJ1-5; clone size: -; V gene: TRBV30; D gene: TRBD1
CDR3 protein: CASSYDRGRSPLHF; CDR3 DNA: TGTGCCAGCAGTTACGATAGGGGGCGGTCACCCCTCCACTTT; CDR3 length: 14; J gene: TRBJ1-6; clone size: -; V gene: TRBV6-2/TRBV6-3; D gene: TRBD1
CDR3 protein: CASSLGRETQYF; CDR3 DNA: TGTGCCAGCAGTTTGGGGAGGGAGACCCAGTACTTC; CDR3 length: 12; J gene: TRBJ2-5; clone size: -; V gene: TRBV12-3/TRBV12-4; D gene: -
CDR3 protein: CASRWGTGNTGELFF; CDR3 DNA: TGTGCCAGTAGATGGGGGACAGGCAACACCGGGGAGCTGTTTTTT; CDR3 length: 15; J gene: TRBJ2-2; clone size: -; V gene: TRBV19; D gene: TRBD1
CDR3 protein: CASSGIPGQGYRYEQYF; CDR3 DNA: TGTGCCAGCAGTGGGATACCGGGACAGGGGTATCGGTACGAGCAGTACTTC; CDR3 length: 17; J gene: TRBJ2-7; clone size: -; V gene: TRBV6-1; D gene: TRBD1
CDR3 protein: CAIAGTGNEQFF; CDR3 DNA: TGTGCCATTGCGGGGACGGGCAATGAGCAGTTCTTC; CDR3 length: 12; J gene: TRBJ2-1; clone size: -; V gene: TRBV19; D gene: -
CDR3 protein: CASSRGTSGAQGGEQFF; CDR3 DNA: TGCGCCAGCAGCCGTGGGACTAGCGGGGCCCAGGGGGGTGAGCAGTTCTTC; CDR3 length: 17; J gene: TRBJ2-1; clone size: -; V gene: TRBV4-3; D gene: TRBD2